What follows describes a single T cell receptor (beta chain). The antigen is not known. The data were taken from a study of OX40 agonist ivuxolimab in advanced cancers. The overall study: Of the patients, three showed partial responses, one with hepatocellular carcinoma and two with cutaneous melanoma. Broader study findings: Blood T cells, both CD4+ and CD8+, expanded clonally by week 6 at 0.1 to 3.0 mg/kg.

Patients with autoimmune history or systemic immunosuppression were excluded. Profiling relied on immunoSEQ multiplex PCR, and the TCRdb table lists in-frame clones only, not all of them. The sample holds 75,000 to 95,000 clones, under 85% seen once. Germline V lookup: CDR1 MDHEN, CDR2 SYDVKM. This CDR3 is 18 amino acids long. The junction had 13 bases not matched to a gene; V was cut back by 4 bases and J by 5 bases. The chain links TRBV28 to TRBJ2-7, with TRBD2 matching over 14 bases. Sequencing was performed on CD4+ or CD8+ T cells sorted from blood, taken in a trial of the OX40 agonist ivuxolimab. This clonotype was sampled from an adult with an advanced solid tumor such as melanoma, head and neck, liver or kidney cancer. CDR3 bases: TGTGCCAGCAGTTCTCCGACTAGCGGGAGGGGCCCCATTCACGAGCAGTACTTC. This codes for CASSSPTSGRGPIHEQYF.